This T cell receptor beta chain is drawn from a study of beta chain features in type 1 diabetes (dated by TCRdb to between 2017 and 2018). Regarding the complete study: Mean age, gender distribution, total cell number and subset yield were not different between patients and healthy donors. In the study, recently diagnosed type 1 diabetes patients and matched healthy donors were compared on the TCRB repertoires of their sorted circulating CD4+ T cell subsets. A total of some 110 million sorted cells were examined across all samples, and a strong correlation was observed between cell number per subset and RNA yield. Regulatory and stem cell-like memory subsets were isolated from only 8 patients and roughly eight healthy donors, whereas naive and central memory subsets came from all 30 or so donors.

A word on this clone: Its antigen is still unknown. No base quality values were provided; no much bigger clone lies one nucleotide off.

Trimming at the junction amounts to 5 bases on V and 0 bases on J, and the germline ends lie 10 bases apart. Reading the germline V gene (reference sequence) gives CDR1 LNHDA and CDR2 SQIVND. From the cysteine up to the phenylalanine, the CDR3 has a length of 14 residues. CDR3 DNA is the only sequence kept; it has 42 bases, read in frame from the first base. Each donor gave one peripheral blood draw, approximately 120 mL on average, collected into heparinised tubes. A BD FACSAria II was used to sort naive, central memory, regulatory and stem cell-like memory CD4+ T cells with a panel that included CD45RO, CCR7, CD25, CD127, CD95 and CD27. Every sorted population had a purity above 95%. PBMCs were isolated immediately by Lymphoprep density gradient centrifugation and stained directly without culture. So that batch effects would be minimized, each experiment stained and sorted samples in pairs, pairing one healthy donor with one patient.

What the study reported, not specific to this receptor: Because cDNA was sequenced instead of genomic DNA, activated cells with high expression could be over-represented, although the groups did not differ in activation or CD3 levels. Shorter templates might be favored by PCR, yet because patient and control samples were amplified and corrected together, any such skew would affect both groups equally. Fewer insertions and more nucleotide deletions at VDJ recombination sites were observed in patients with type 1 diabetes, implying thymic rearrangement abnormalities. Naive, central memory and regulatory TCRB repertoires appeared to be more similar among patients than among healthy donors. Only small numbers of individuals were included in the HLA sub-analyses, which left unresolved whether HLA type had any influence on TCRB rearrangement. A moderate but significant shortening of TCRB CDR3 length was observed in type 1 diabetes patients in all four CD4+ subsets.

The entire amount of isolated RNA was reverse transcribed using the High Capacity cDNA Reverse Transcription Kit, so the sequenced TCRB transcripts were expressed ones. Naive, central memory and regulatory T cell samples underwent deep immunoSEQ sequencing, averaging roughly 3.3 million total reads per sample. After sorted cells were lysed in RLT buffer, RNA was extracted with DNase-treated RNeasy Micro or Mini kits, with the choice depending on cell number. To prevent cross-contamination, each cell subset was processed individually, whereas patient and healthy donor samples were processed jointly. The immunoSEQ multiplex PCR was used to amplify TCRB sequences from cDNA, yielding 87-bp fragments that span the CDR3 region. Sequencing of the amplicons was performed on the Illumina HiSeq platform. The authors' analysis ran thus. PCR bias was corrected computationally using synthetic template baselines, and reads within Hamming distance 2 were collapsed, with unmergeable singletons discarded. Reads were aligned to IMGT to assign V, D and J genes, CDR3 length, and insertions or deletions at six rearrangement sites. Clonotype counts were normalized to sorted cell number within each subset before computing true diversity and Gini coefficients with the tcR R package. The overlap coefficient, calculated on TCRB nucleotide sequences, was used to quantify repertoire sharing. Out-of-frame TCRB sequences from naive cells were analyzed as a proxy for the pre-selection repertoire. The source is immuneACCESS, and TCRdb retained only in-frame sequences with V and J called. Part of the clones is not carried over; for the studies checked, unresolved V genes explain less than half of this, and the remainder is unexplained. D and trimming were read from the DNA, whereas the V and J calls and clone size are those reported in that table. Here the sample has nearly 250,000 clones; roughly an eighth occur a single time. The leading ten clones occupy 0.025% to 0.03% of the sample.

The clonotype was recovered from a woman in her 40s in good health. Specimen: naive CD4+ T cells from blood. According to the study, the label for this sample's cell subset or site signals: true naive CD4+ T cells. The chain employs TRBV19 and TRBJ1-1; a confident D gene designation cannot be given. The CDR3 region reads CASSSPRVNTEAFF. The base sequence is TGTGCCAGTAGTTCCCCACGAGTGAACACTGAAGCTTTCTTT.